This T cell receptor beta chain appears in the sequencing data of a study of shared clonotypes between healthy human individuals. Germline V CDR1 and CDR2: SGHDT, YYEEEE. Unmatched junction bases numbered 12, after V lost 0 bases and J lost 3 bases. The CDR3 contains 18 residues. This clone showed up just once. This table comes from immunoSEQ multiplex PCR, and its TCRdb copy is limited to in-frame clones, with some not included. The sample contains over a million clones, approximately 98.5% of which appear only once. This sequence originates from a young man in good health. Sequencing used naive CD4+ T cells sorted from blood. Subset here: CD45RA+ positively selected. The chain links TRBV5-6 to TRBJ2-5, with TRBD2 matching over 9 bases. DNA of the CDR3: TGTGCCAGCAGCTTGGTACTCCAAGCGGGAGGAACTAAAGAGACCCAGTACTTC. It translates to CASSLVLQAGGTKETQYF.